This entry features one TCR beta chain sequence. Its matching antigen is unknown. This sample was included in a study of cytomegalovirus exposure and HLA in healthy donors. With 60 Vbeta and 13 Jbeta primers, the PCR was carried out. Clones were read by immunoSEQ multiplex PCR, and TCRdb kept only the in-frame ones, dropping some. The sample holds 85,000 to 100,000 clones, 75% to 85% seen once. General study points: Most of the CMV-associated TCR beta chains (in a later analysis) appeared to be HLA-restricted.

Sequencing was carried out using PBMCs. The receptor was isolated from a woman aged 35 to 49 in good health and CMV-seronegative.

CDR3 in DNA: TGTGCCAGCTTTCTGAGCTCCCCCAATGAGCAGTTCTTC. It codes for CASFLSSPNEQFF. This chain links TRBV2 with TRBJ2-1; no reliable D call. Between the trimmed V and J ends, which lost 8 bases and 6 bases, there was a span of 14 bases. The CDR3 length is 13 residues. Germline assignment: CDR1 SNHLY and CDR2 FYNNEI.